Listed below are T cell receptor beta chains from one sample, sequenced in a study of blood T cell repertoires in COVID-19. TCRdb's copy holds only in-frame clones and misses some; the assay was immunoSEQ multiplex PCR. This table has fewer than 110,000 clones, around 90% appearing once. The sequencing input was peripheral blood. These receptor sequences come from a human donor in a cohort sampled during active COVID-19. CDR3s leave out the opening cysteine and the closing phenylalanine or tryptophan. The order of the fields is V gene, D gene, J gene, CDR3 protein. D genes are given only for firm matches.

V gene: TRBV3-1/TRBV3-2; D gene: -; J gene: TRBJ2-5; CDR3 protein: ASSLKSRVGTQY
V gene: TRBV5-5; D gene: TRBD2; J gene: TRBJ2-7; CDR3 protein: ASNRYSLADYTYEQY
V gene: TRBV18; D gene: -; J gene: TRBJ2-2; CDR3 protein: ASSPALSSTGELF
V gene: TRBV10-3; D gene: -; J gene: TRBJ2-7; CDR3 protein: ATQTEMETQQY
V gene: TRBV15; D gene: -; J gene: TRBJ2-3; CDR3 protein: ATSRGLGTGWADTQY
V gene: TRBV7-8; D gene: TRBD1; J gene: TRBJ1-2; CDR3 protein: ASSLVPRWGQGVVRGYT
V gene: TRBV6-1; D gene: -; J gene: TRBJ2-1; CDR3 protein: ASSEASGLPYNEQF
V gene: TRBV24-1; D gene: TRBD1; J gene: TRBJ1-6; CDR3 protein: ATRLLFRGPYNSPLH
V gene: TRBV6-5; D gene: TRBD2; J gene: TRBJ2-7; CDR3 protein: ASSYGGTSLFEQY
V gene: TRBV15; D gene: -; J gene: TRBJ2-1; CDR3 protein: ATSRDLHSNEQF
V gene: TRBV5-1; D gene: -; J gene: TRBJ2-7; CDR3 protein: ASSLVYRATYEQY
V gene: TRBV21-1; D gene: -; J gene: TRBJ2-7; CDR3 protein: ASSKAGGPSYEQY
V gene: TRBV5-1; D gene: -; J gene: TRBJ2-1; CDR3 protein: ASSLGDTMGEQF
V gene: TRBV6-5; D gene: TRBD1; J gene: TRBJ1-4; CDR3 protein: ASRDGQGGEKLF
V gene: TRBV4-3; D gene: TRBD1; J gene: TRBJ1-1; CDR3 protein: ASSHGQGARGTEAF
V gene: TRBV6-1; D gene: -; J gene: TRBJ1-5; CDR3 protein: ASSDRGLSNQPQH
V gene: TRBV6-5; D gene: TRBD1; J gene: TRBJ1-6; CDR3 protein: ASSWGQEGSPLH
V gene: TRBV2; D gene: TRBD2; J gene: TRBJ2-1; CDR3 protein: AISLADIYNEQF
V gene: TRBV7-9; D gene: TRBD1; J gene: TRBJ1-2; CDR3 protein: ASSLAGQGSGYT
V gene: TRBV5-1; D gene: TRBD1; J gene: TRBJ1-1; CDR3 protein: ASSFGTGGDTEAF
V gene: TRBV6-2/TRBV6-3; D gene: TRBD1; J gene: TRBJ1-2; CDR3 protein: ASSWSPGQGVYGYT
V gene: TRBV5-8; D gene: TRBD1; J gene: TRBJ2-7; CDR3 protein: ASSWGQGYEQY
V gene: TRBV27; D gene: -; J gene: TRBJ2-2; CDR3 protein: ASSLTASNTGELF
V gene: TRBV3-1/TRBV3-2; D gene: TRBD1; J gene: TRBJ2-2; CDR3 protein: ASSQARQGTPNTGELF
V gene: TRBV7-2; D gene: TRBD2; J gene: TRBJ2-1; CDR3 protein: ASSLGASGRAVEQF
V gene: TRBV19; D gene: -; J gene: TRBJ1-5; CDR3 protein: ASSSTGTSNQPQH
V gene: TRBV24-1; D gene: TRBD2; J gene: TRBJ2-3; CDR3 protein: ATSESGGGTDTQY
V gene: TRBV7-9; D gene: -; J gene: TRBJ2-1; CDR3 protein: ASTLMERSYNEQF
V gene: TRBV13; D gene: -; J gene: TRBJ2-2; CDR3 protein: ASSSLGGAGNTGELF
V gene: TRBV4-3; D gene: -; J gene: TRBJ2-5; CDR3 protein: ASSPGVVGETQY
V gene: TRBV9; D gene: TRBD1; J gene: TRBJ1-6; CDR3 protein: ASSVAADRVSYNSPLH
V gene: TRBV7-9; D gene: TRBD1; J gene: TRBJ1-1; CDR3 protein: ASSLAMTGRRTEAF
V gene: TRBV15; D gene: TRBD1; J gene: TRBJ2-7; CDR3 protein: ASAEGTGETYEQY
V gene: TRBV19; D gene: TRBD1; J gene: TRBJ1-2; CDR3 protein: ASSRAGTANYGYT
V gene: TRBV7-2; D gene: TRBD1; J gene: TRBJ1-1; CDR3 protein: ASSSRTGETEAF
V gene: TRBV7-8; D gene: -; J gene: TRBJ2-1; CDR3 protein: ASSLARGSNEQF
V gene: TRBV5-8; D gene: -; J gene: TRBJ2-3; CDR3 protein: ASSFYRGTDTQY
V gene: TRBV19; D gene: TRBD1; J gene: TRBJ1-1; CDR3 protein: ASSIDRNRDRGSEAF
V gene: TRBV11-3; D gene: -; J gene: TRBJ2-5; CDR3 protein: ASSPSPARGQETQY
V gene: TRBV5-1; D gene: -; J gene: TRBJ1-4; CDR3 protein: ASSVEANEKLF
V gene: TRBV11-2; D gene: TRBD1; J gene: TRBJ1-6; CDR3 protein: ASSSHRTRDRDGSPLH
V gene: TRBV15; D gene: -; J gene: TRBJ1-2; CDR3 protein: ATHSGGRGYT
V gene: TRBV19; D gene: -; J gene: TRBJ2-6; CDR3 protein: ASSTRSLEANVLT
V gene: TRBV18; D gene: -; J gene: TRBJ2-2; CDR3 protein: ASSPREVAEFF
V gene: TRBV28; D gene: TRBD2; J gene: TRBJ2-7; CDR3 protein: ASSSPGLAGREQY
V gene: TRBV4-1; D gene: TRBD2; J gene: TRBJ2-2; CDR3 protein: ASSNLAGGPGELF
V gene: TRBV7-9; D gene: -; J gene: TRBJ1-3; CDR3 protein: ASSSTGSGSGNTIY
V gene: TRBV3-1/TRBV3-2; D gene: -; J gene: TRBJ2-7; CDR3 protein: ASSQDSVVYEQY
V gene: TRBV27; D gene: TRBD2; J gene: TRBJ2-1; CDR3 protein: ASTRGGEQF
V gene: TRBV7-8; D gene: -; J gene: TRBJ2-3; CDR3 protein: ASSPPWESSGEVGTDTQY
V gene: TRBV6-5; D gene: -; J gene: TRBJ2-2; CDR3 protein: ASRVTPGLGGELF
V gene: TRBV3-1/TRBV3-2; D gene: TRBD2; J gene: TRBJ2-7; CDR3 protein: ASSQDLTSGTYEQY
V gene: TRBV19; D gene: -; J gene: TRBJ2-7; CDR3 protein: ASSSLGSFSYEQY
V gene: TRBV30; D gene: TRBD1; J gene: TRBJ1-1; CDR3 protein: AWRLGQVTEAF
V gene: TRBV7-9; D gene: -; J gene: TRBJ1-3; CDR3 protein: ASSLGLWGQEDGNTIY
V gene: TRBV3-1/TRBV3-2; D gene: TRBD2; J gene: TRBJ2-3; CDR3 protein: ASSRLAGADTQY
V gene: TRBV6-1; D gene: -; J gene: TRBJ2-7; CDR3 protein: ASSDRGRQSYEQY
V gene: TRBV6-5; D gene: TRBD1; J gene: TRBJ1-2; CDR3 protein: ASRTGGGNGYT
V gene: TRBV6-1; D gene: -; J gene: TRBJ2-7; CDR3 protein: ASSEGVLGSYEQY